Listed below are T cell receptor beta chains from one sample, sequenced in a study of blood T cells in healthy people across ages. MiXCR, run by TCRdb on the 5' RACE reads, gives a single entry per CDR3 protein. The sample carries approximately 900,000 distinct CDR3 sequences, roughly 52% recorded once. The material sequenced was blood. The receptors stem from a man in his thirties or forties in good health. Both conserved end residues are part of each CDR3. Fields, in order: CDR3 DNA, CDR3 protein, D gene, V gene, clone size, J gene. A D gene is named only where the DNA matches it firmly. Clone size is not always given. Where it is, it says once, few, many or a class for expanded clones.

TGTGCCAGCAGCCCGGGACAGGTCTACGAGCAGTACTTC	CASSPGQVYEQYF	TRBD1	TRBV27	many	TRBJ2-7
TGTGCCAGCAACCCGGGACGGAGCACAGATACGCAGTATTTT	CASNPGRSTDTQYF	-	TRBV9	-	TRBJ2-3
TGCAGTGCTGCTCCGGGCGCGGGCAAAAACATTCAGTACTTC	CSAAPGAGKNIQYF	-	TRBV20-1	few	TRBJ2-4
TGTGCCAGCAGTGTAGTGGGCAGGGGGCTTCCCACCTTC	CASSVVGRGLPTF	TRBD1	TRBV12-3/TRBV12-4	-	TRBJ1-2
TGTGCCAGCAGCTTCCCGCTTAGGGGGCAGGATAATGGGACCCAGTACTTC	CASSFPLRGQDNGTQYF	TRBD1	TRBV7-9	few	TRBJ2-5
TGTGCCAGCAGCTTAGCGCTGGCTAAGGGGAACATTCAGTACTTC	CASSLALAKGNIQYF	-	TRBV7-2	-	TRBJ2-4
TGTGCCAGCAGTTACTCGTCGGGATCCACTGAAGCTTTCTTT	CASSYSSGSTEAFF	-	TRBV6-5	-	TRBJ1-1
TGCGCCAGCAGCCAAGATCGACGGCAAACCTACAATGAGCAGTTCTTC	CASSQDRRQTYNEQFF	-	TRBV4-3	-	TRBJ2-1
TGCGCCAGCAGCTTGATGGACGGTACCTACGAGCAGTACTTC	CASSLMDGTYEQYF	-	TRBV5-1	few	TRBJ2-7
TGCGCCAGCAGCTTGGCCGTCAACAGCCTGAACACTGAAGCTTTCTTT	CASSLAVNSLNTEAFF	-	TRBV5-1	-	TRBJ1-1
TGTGCCAGCGATGACAGGGGGCTTGATACTGAGCAGTTCTTC	CASDDRGLDTEQFF	TRBD1	TRBV28	few	TRBJ2-1
TGTGCCAGCAGCTTCCGGGACGCCGGTAGCACAGATACGCAGTATTTT	CASSFRDAGSTDTQYF	-	TRBV5-8	-	TRBJ2-3
TGCGCTAGCAGCCAAGATCGGGATTATAGCAATCAGCCCCAGCATTTT	CASSQDRDYSNQPQHF	-	TRBV4-3	-	TRBJ1-5
TGTGCCAGCAGCCAACCCAACGAGGGGTTGGAGCAGTACTTC	CASSQPNEGLEQYF	-	TRBV3-1	-	TRBJ2-5
TGTGCCAGCAGTGACCCGACAGACCCTAGTGAAAAACTGTTTTTT	CASSDPTDPSEKLFF	-	TRBV6-1	few	TRBJ1-4
TGTGCCAGCAGTCCTCTACAAACTAATGAAAAACTGTTTTTT	CASSPLQTNEKLFF	-	TRBV27	few	TRBJ1-4
TGTGCCACCAGCAGACCTAGCGGGGGGATCACAGATACGCAGTATTTT	CATSRPSGGITDTQYF	TRBD2	TRBV15	-	TRBJ2-3
TGTGCCAGCAGTTTAGATGGTGCTTGGCGGGGGGGCCTACAGACCCAGTACTTC	CASSLDGAWRGGLQTQYF	TRBD2	TRBV12-3/TRBV12-4	few	TRBJ2-5
TGTGCCAGCAGTTTAGGAGCGGGGGGGTGGGGTGAGCAGTTCTTC	CASSLGAGGWGEQFF	TRBD2	TRBV12-3/TRBV12-4	-	TRBJ2-1
TGTGCCATCAGTTGGACTAGCGGGGAGTCTAGCACAGATACGCAGTATTTT	CAISWTSGESSTDTQYF	TRBD2	TRBV10-3	-	TRBJ2-3
TGTGCCAGCAGCTCGACGGACACGGGGTCGGCAACTAATGAAAAACTGTTTTTT	CASSSTDTGSATNEKLFF	-	TRBV5-5	few	TRBJ1-4
TGTGCCAGCAGCGTATGGGGGGACCATGAGCAGTTCTTC	CASSVWGDHEQFF	-	TRBV9	-	TRBJ2-1
TGCAGCGTTTCCTTTAGCGGGGGCCACAATGAGCAGTTCTTC	CSVSFSGGHNEQFF	TRBD2	TRBV29-1	many	TRBJ2-1